This TCR beta chain was identified during a study of cytomegalovirus exposure and HLA in healthy donors. Study overall: HLA-typed donors were the source of around 80 million unique TCRs, which an early data release held.

Note on this clone: Its antigen is undetermined.

Study outcomes and limitations: Equally common other TCR beta chains were less clonally expanded than HLA-associated ones, a later analysis found. Among the most significant clusters, several appeared linked to common viral pathogens in a later analysis. V- and J-gene trimming of TCR beta was linked (in a later analysis) to a missense DCLRE1C variant.

The PCR was carried out with 60 Vbeta primers and 13 Jbeta primers. Assay used: immunoSEQ multiplex PCR; TCRdb lists only in-frame clones, some missing. The data hold 150,000 to 200,000 clones, with over 70% observed a single time. The germline CDR1 and CDR2 sequences are MGHRA and YSYEKL. The CDR3 has 17 amino acids. The V end lost 1 base, the J end lost 3 bases, and 16 bases lay between the germline ends. J is TRBJ2-1 and V is TRBV4-1; no clear D gene. The origin of this receptor is a male donor in good health and CMV-seronegative. The sample comprised PBMCs. The CDR3 sequence: CASSQVNLERGYNEQFF. For the CDR3, the DNA is TGCGCCAGCAGCCAAGTTAACCTTGAAAGAGGCTACAATGAGCAGTTCTTC.